These 19 T cell receptor beta chains were sequenced from one sample in a study of coeliac disease. Generated by immunoSEQ multiplex PCR, the TCRdb table keeps only in-frame clones and is missing some. The table has approximately 5,400 clones, 50% to 70% seen once. Sequencing input: intraepithelial lymphocytes from the gut. These receptors all stem from a woman between 25 and 40 years old with active celiac disease.

The J gene is TRBJ1-5, the V gene TRBV28, with D maybe TRBD1 (5 bases). Looked up from germline, CDR1 is MDHEN and CDR2 is SYDVKM. Trimming removed 8 bases from V and 3 bases from J, with 11 bases in between. The CDR3 is 13 residues long. CDR3 residues: CASLRQHNQPQHF. Written as DNA, the CDR3 is TGTGCCAGCCTACGACAGCACAATCAGCCCCAGCATTTT.

The genes are TRBV7-3 and TRBJ1-5, with a weak D call TRBD1 (6 bases). This CDR3 has 14 residues. Germline V lookup: CDR1 SGHTA, CDR2 FQGTGA. V was clipped by 5 bases and J by 6 bases, with 14 bases between them. For the CDR3, the DNA is TGTGCCAGCAGCGATACAGGGATGGGTCAGCCCCAGCATTTT. As protein: CASSDTGMGQPQHF.

The chain links TRBV7-2 to TRBJ2-7; TRBD1 aligns across 7 bases. V was clipped by 1 base and J by 6 bases; unmatched bases: 3. The CDR3 is 13 residues long. Germline V gene lookup returns CDR1 SGHTA and CDR2 FQGNSA. The CDR3 region has the DNA TGTGCCAGCAGCTTAGGCGGACAGGTCGAGCAGTACTTC. It translates to CASSLGGQVEQYF.

The chain uses TRBV6-4 and TRBJ1-2; no reliable D call. Germline V gene sequence: CDR1 MRHNA, CDR2 SNTAGT. V lost 6 bases and J 4 bases, leaving 12 bases between the germline ends. The CDR3 has 13 residues. The CDR3: CASRPGVSYGYTF. The CDR3 DNA follows: TGTGCCAGCAGGCCCGGGGTTAGCTATGGCTACACCTTC.

This sequence joins TRBV27 and TRBJ1-6; the D is unclear. CDR3 size: 15 residues. Germline CDR1 and CDR2: MNHEY and SMNVEV (reference sequence). Trimming shortened V by 3 bases and J by 0 bases, and 6 bases separated the two germline ends. In nucleotides, the CDR3 is TGTGCCAGCAGTTTGGTCAGCTCCTATAATTCACCCCTCCACTTT. Its translation: CASSLVSSYNSPLHF.

The V call is TRBV27, the J call TRBJ2-2, with 8 bases fitting TRBD2. This CDR3 contains 15 residues. Germline V gene lookup returns CDR1 MNHEY and CDR2 SMNVEV (reference sequence). Trimming removed 6 bases from V and 7 bases from J; junction bases left unmatched: 10. The CDR3 protein is CASSPGGGRGGELFF. The CDR3 DNA reads TGTGCCAGCAGCCCCGGGGGGGGACGGGGCGGGGAGCTGTTTTTT.

This clone was picked up a small number of times. This chain joins TRBV6-5 and TRBJ2-6, with D tentatively TRBD2 (5 bases). Germline V gene lookup returns CDR1 MNHEY and CDR2 SVGAGI. The CDR3 is made up of 14 amino acids. Trimming left V 8 bases short and J 0 bases short, with 8 bases between. The CDR3, as DNA: TGTGCCAGCGGACTCAGCTCTGGGGCCAACGTCCTGACTTTC. It encodes CASGLSSGANVLTF.

This chain uses TRBV4-1 with TRBJ1-4, with 7 bases fitting TRBD1. There are 17 residues in the CDR3. CDR1 is MGHRA, CDR2 YSYEKL, per germline. The V and J ends lost 1 base and 2 bases, in that order; junction bases with no gene match: 7. CDR3 region: CASSQAQGDATNEKLFF. The CDR3 DNA reads TGCGCCAGCAGCCAAGCTCAGGGGGACGCGACTAATGAAAAACTGTTTTTT.

The CDR3 sequence is CSVVRQSMNTEAFF. CDR3 nucleotides: TGCAGCGTTGTGAGGCAGTCTATGAACACTGAAGCTTTCTTT. V and J are TRBV29-1 and TRBJ1-1; D unresolved. V was pared by 4 bases and J by 0 bases, with 12 bases between. Per the germline V gene, CDR1 is SQVTM and CDR2 is ANQGSEA. CDR3 length: 14 residues. Based on the CDR3 plus reference TRBV29-1 and TRBJ1-1, the full variable domain is SAVISQKPSRDICQRGTSLTIQCQVDSQVTMMFWYRQQPGQSLTLIATANQGSEATYESGFVIDKFPISRPNLTFSTLTVSNMSPEDSSIYLCSVVRQSMNTEAFFGQGTRLTVV.

The rearrangement joins TRBV2 to TRBJ2-1; 8 bases are shared with TRBD1. V was clipped by 6 bases and J by 6 bases; unmatched bases: 25. Germline CDR1 reads SNHLY; CDR2 reads FYNNEI. This CDR3 comprises 20 residues. The CDR3 reads CASSHNPSTGDASSGNEQFF. The CDR3 nucleotides are TGTGCCAGCAGCCATAACCCCTCGACAGGGGACGCCTCGAGTGGCAATGAGCAGTTCTTC.

The rearrangement joins TRBV6-5 to TRBJ1-4; weak D call: TRBD1 (5 bases). The germline CDR1 and CDR2 sequences are MNHEY and SVGAGI. CDR3 length: 13 residues. V shed 6 bases and J shed 4 bases, with 9 bases lying between them. The DNA of the CDR3 is TGTGCCAGCAGCGGACACCTTAATGAAAAACTGTTTTTT. Translated: CASSGHLNEKLFF.

The chain couples TRBV5-6 to TRBJ1-1; perhaps TRBD1 as D (6 bases). CDR3 size: 15 residues. The germline V and J ends were trimmed by 4 bases and 4 bases, with 17 bases remaining between them. Germline V gene data show CDR1 as SGHDT and CDR2 as YYEEEE. CDR3 protein: CASSPLTGKRTEAFF. In DNA, the CDR3 is TGTGCCAGCAGCCCGTTAACAGGGAAGCGCACTGAAGCTTTCTTT.

CDR3 sequence (DNA): TGTGCCAGCAGCTTAGTCCCCGGCCCGGCGGTATACGAGCAGTACTTC. It specifies CASSLVPGPAVYEQYF. The rearrangement uses TRBV7-2 and TRBJ2-7; no clear D. Trimming stripped 1 base from V and 4 bases from J, with 17 bases between. This CDR3 has 16 amino acids. CDR1 is SGHTA, CDR2 FQGNSA, per germline.

The chain couples TRBV5-1 to TRBJ1-1, with 11 bases lining up with TRBD1. The V segment lost 2 bases and the J segment 3 bases; nucleotides outside the gene matches: 12. The CDR3 has 18 amino acids. Germline V gives CDR1 SGHRS, CDR2 YFSETQ. The CDR3 nucleotides are TGCGCCAGCAGCTTCGGACAGGGGGCAGTCGGGTTCGACACTGAAGCTTTCTTT. The encoded protein is CASSFGQGAVGFDTEAFF.

Here the CDR3 DNA reads TGTGCCAGCAGCTCGGACAGGGGTTTTCCCTACAATGAGCAGTTCTTC. As protein: CASSSDRGFPYNEQFF. This chain links TRBV7-6 with TRBJ2-1, with 9 nucleotides matching TRBD1. The V segment lost 4 bases and the J segment 2 bases; nucleotides outside the gene matches: 6. The germline V gene has CDR1 SGHVS and CDR2 FNYEAQ. The CDR3 is 16 amino acids.

In its sample, this clone ranks as medium-sized. The CDR3 DNA sequence: TGTGCCAGCAGCCCGGTCAGAGTCGGGACAGGGAACACTGAAGCTTTCTTT. As protein: CASSPVRVGTGNTEAFF. The chain combines TRBV5-8 with TRBJ1-1, with TRBD1 matching over 8 bases. With 4 bases clipped from V and 1 base from J, the junction kept 12 bases outside the gene matches. Germline-derived CDR1 and CDR2 are SGHTS and YDEGEE. The CDR3 contains 17 residues.

By proportion, this clone is medium-sized. This chain uses TRBV27 with TRBJ1-2, with a tentative D call TRBD1 (6 bases). V lost 5 bases to trimming and J lost 2 bases, with 15 bases between them. Germline-derived CDR1 and CDR2 are MNHEY and SMNVEV (reference sequence). The CDR3 covers 15 residues. The CDR3, as DNA: TGTGCCAGCAGTGCGCAGGGGTCGCAGAACTATGGCTACACCTTC. It is translated as CASSAQGSQNYGYTF.

This rearrangement joins TRBV5-3 to TRBJ1-6, with 10 bases matching TRBD1. TRBV5-3 belongs to the ORF category, with a function that is uncertain. CDR3 size: 15 residues. Losses at the gene ends were 8 bases for V and 7 bases for J; bases not matched to a gene: 9. The CDR3 DNA reads as TGTGCCAGCAGCCTGGGACAGGGGACCAATTCACCCCTCCACTTT. As protein: CASSLGQGTNSPLHF.

The chain is built from TRBV4-3 and TRBJ2-4; no clear D. CDR1 LGHNA and CDR2 YSLEER come from the germline V gene. With 0 bases removed from V and 8 bases from J, the gap between germline ends came to 11 bases. The CDR3 is made up of 14 amino acids. CDR3 region: CASSQDTYEDIQYF. In nucleotides, the CDR3 is TGCGCCAGCAGCCAAGATACCTACGAGGACATTCAGTACTTC.